One sample yielded the 13 T cell receptor beta chains listed below, sequenced in a study of regulatory T cells in long-lasting Graves disease. Time point here: newly diagnosed GD, antithyroid drugs for less than 3 months. The TCR library was made from RNA that had been extracted from PBMCs in TRIzol. TCR beta libraries were built with iRepertoire HTBI primers and Arm-PCR of CDR3 regions. TCRdb passed the multiplex PCR reads through MiXCR, listing each CDR3 protein once. The sample includes 350,000 to 500,000 distinct CDR3 sequences, 14% of them seen just once. This same sample was also part of a study on T cells in Graves' hyperthyroidism and ophthalmopathy.

Sequenced here: peripheral blood mononuclear cells (PBMCs), sampled at new diagnosis, from a patient treated with antithyroid drugs. These receptors were collected from a woman in her forties or fifties with Graves disease.

This clonotype has more than one count but fewer than ten. This rearrangement joins TRBV19 to TRBJ2-7; no reliable D call. The CDR3 is made up of 17 amino acids. V was clipped by 6 bases and J by 2 bases, with 23 bases between them. Germline CDR1 LNHDA, CDR2 SQIVND (reference sequence). CDR3 residues: CASRQQNSGRRTYEQYF. The CDR3 DNA follows: TGTGCCAGTAGACAACAGAATTCGGGCAGACGAACCTACGAGCAGTACTTC.

This clonotype appeared many times. This chain joins TRBV20-1 and TRBJ2-5; no clear D gene. CDR3 length: 15 amino acids. Germline V gene lookup returns CDR1 DFQATT and CDR2 SNEGSKA (reference sequence). Trimming shortened V by 6 bases and J by 4 bases, and 21 bases separated the two germline ends. The CDR3 protein is CSADGFFGSRETQYF. CDR3 sequence (DNA): TGCAGTGCCGATGGGTTTTTCGGCAGCCGAGAGACCCAGTACTTC.

This clonotype was picked up a small number of times. The V call is TRBV7-9, the J call TRBJ2-5; TRBD1 matches 11 bases. The germline V gene encodes CDR1 SEHNR and CDR2 FQNEAQ (reference sequence). With 4 bases clipped from V and 0 bases from J, the junction kept 4 bases outside the gene matches. The CDR3 loop spans 16 amino acids. CDR3 loop: CASSSGDRGDQETQYF. The DNA for the CDR3 is TGTGCCAGCAGCTCTGGGGACAGGGGGGACCAAGAGACCCAGTACTTC.

This clonotype occurred many times. This chain connects TRBV29-1 to TRBJ2-7; 8 bases line up with TRBD1. The CDR3 totals 13 residues. With V trimmed by 3 bases and J by 2 bases, 3 bases remained unmatched. Germline V lookup: CDR1 SQVTM, CDR2 ANQGSEA. The CDR3 is CSVDGTGTYEQYF. As DNA, the CDR3 is TGCAGCGTTGATGGGACAGGAACCTACGAGCAGTACTTC.

This chain uses TRBV20-1 with TRBJ2-3, with 11 bases fitting TRBD2. The CDR3 contains 16 residues. The J segment lost 2 bases and the V segment lost 5 bases, leaving 9 bases of the junction unmatched. Germline assignment: CDR1 DFQATT and CDR2 SNEGSKA (reference sequence). CDR3 sequence: CSASGTSGLNTDTQYF. Here the CDR3 DNA reads TGCAGTGCTTCCGGGACTAGCGGCCTGAACACAGATACGCAGTATTTT.

This clonotype was detected many times. The genes are TRBV28 and TRBJ2-7; D is unresolved. Germline V gene data show CDR1 as MDHEN and CDR2 as SYDVKM. CDR3 length: 16 amino acids. V dropped 5 bases and J dropped 0 bases, with 17 bases sitting between them. CDR3 nucleotide sequence: TGTGCCAGCAGTGACGTCTTGCGGAAACGCTCCTACGAGCAGTACTTC. This encodes CASSDVLRKRSYEQYF.

Of note for this clonotype: A much larger clone differs by one base, so this may be a read error. J is TRBJ1-5 and V is TRBV28, with D unresolved. Germline assignment: CDR1 MDHEN and CDR2 SYDVKM. Deletions cut 6 bases from V and 0 bases from J, with 3 bases between. CDR3 size: 12 residues. The CDR3 loop reads CASRFSNQPQHF. The CDR3 nucleotides read TGTGCCAGCAGGTTTAGCAATCAGCCCCAGCATTTT.

This clonotype was seen a handful of times. This chain's CDR3 is CASSYSFTGISEAFF. The CDR3 DNA is TGTGCCAGCAGTTACTCGTTTACAGGGATCTCTGAAGCTTTCTTT. The chain couples TRBV6-5 to TRBJ1-1, with D possibly being TRBD1 (6 bases). V lost 0 bases and J 6 bases, leaving 14 bases between the germline ends. The CDR3 runs 15 residues. Germline loops: CDR1 MNHEY, CDR2 SVGAGI.

This clonotype was detected ten times or more. CDR3: CASSLSGAYNEQFF. CDR3 bases: TGTGCCAGCAGTTTATCGGGGGCCTACAATGAGCAGTTCTTC. The chain has TRBV11-2 and TRBJ2-1; perhaps TRBD2 as D (6 bases). The CDR3 runs 14 residues. Trimming removed 6 bases from V and 2 bases from J, with 11 bases in between. CDR1 is SGHAT and CDR2 is FQNNGV in the germline V gene.

At least ten counts were recorded for this clonotype. This chain joins TRBV12-3 or TRBV12-4 and TRBJ2-2, with D maybe TRBD1 (5 bases). The CDR3 runs 13 residues. V was cut by 9 bases and J by 0 bases, with 8 bases left in between. In DNA, the CDR3 is TGTGCCAGTACGGACACGAACACCGGGGAGCTGTTTTTT. Amino acid sequence: CASTDTNTGELFF.

Details on this clonotype: This may stem from a read error, because a much larger clone lies one nucleotide away. This chain connects TRBV20-1 to TRBJ2-4, with D possibly being TRBD2 (5 bases). There are 16 residues in the CDR3. The germline V gene encodes CDR1 DFQATT and CDR2 SNEGSKA (reference sequence). CDR3 sequence reads: CSARRGGDIAKNIPYF. DNA for the CDR3: TGCAGTGCTAGACGCGGAGGCGATATAGCCAAAAACATTCCGTACTTC.

The table lists this clonotype with many counts. The CDR3 region has the DNA TGTGCCAGCAGCGTACGACCCGGGCAGGGCAGACCCACTAACTATGGCTACACCTTC. It specifies CASSVRPGQGRPTNYGYTF. V usage is TRBV9 and J usage is TRBJ1-2; TRBD1 is a possible D gene (5 bases). The CDR3 has 19 residues. Germline loops: CDR1 SGDLS, CDR2 YYNGEE. The V and J ends lost 1 base and 0 bases respectively, with 22 bases between them.

This clonotype was seen repeatedly, ten times or more. J is TRBJ2-2 and V is TRBV6-5, with 8 bases aligning to TRBD2. The CDR3 extends over 19 amino acids. V shed 3 bases and J 3 bases; nucleotides not matched to a gene: 15. Germline V gene sequence: CDR1 MNHEY, CDR2 SVGAGI. CDR3 sequence reads: CASSYLSSGSLADTGELFF. CDR3 DNA: TGTGCCAGCAGTTATTTATCAAGCGGGAGTCTTGCGGACACCGGGGAGCTGTTTTTT.